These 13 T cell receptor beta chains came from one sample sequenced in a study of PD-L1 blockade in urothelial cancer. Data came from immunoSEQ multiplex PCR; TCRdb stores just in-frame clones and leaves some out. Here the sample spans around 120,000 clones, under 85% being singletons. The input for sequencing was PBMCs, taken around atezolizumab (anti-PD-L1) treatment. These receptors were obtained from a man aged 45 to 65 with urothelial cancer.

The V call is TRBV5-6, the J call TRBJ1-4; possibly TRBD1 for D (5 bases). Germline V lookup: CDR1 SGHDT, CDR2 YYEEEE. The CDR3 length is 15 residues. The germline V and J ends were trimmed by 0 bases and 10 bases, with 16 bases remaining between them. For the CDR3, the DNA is TGTGCCAGCAGCTTGGCCGATCGGACATTTGGAAAACTGTTTTTT. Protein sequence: CASSLADRTFGKLFF.

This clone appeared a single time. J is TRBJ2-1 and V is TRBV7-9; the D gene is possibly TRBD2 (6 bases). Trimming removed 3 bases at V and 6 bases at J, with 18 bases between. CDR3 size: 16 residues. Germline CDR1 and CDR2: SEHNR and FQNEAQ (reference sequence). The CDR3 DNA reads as TGTGCCAGCAGCTTTCTCGGTAGCGGTCTTCCCAATGAGCAGTTCTTC. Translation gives CASSFLGSGLPNEQFF.

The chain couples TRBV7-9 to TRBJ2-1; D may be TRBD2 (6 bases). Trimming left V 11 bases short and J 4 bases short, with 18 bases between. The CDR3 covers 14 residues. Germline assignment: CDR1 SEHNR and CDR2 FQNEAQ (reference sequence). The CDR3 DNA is TGTGCCGGGGGGTTCGAGGGCCCTTACAATGAGCAGTTCTTC. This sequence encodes CAGGFEGPYNEQFF. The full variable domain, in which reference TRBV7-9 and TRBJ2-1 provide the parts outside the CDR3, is DTGVSQNPRHKITKRGQNVTFRCDPISEHNRLYWYRQTLGQGPEFLTYFQNEAQLEKSRLLSDRFSAERPKGSFSTLEIQRTEQGDSAMYLCAGGFEGPYNEQFFGPGTRLTVL.

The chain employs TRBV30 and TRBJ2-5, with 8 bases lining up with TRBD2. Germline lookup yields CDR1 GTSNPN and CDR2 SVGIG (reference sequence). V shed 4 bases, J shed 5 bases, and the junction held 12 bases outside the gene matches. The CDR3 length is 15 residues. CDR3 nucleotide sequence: TGTGCCTGGAAAATCCGCGGGACTAGTCGTGAGACCCAGTACTTC. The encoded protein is CAWKIRGTSRETQYF.

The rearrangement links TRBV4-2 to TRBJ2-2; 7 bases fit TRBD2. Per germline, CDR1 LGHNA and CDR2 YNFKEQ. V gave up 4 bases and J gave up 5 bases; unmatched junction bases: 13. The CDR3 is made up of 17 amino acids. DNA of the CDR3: TGTGCCAGCAGCCCAAGCGTGCAGGGAGGGATGACCGGGGAGCTGTTTTTT. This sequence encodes CASSPSVQGGMTGELFF.

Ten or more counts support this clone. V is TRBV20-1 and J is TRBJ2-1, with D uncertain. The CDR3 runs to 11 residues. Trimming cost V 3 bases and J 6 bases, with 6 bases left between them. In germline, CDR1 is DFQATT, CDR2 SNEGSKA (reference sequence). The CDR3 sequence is CSASRINEQFF. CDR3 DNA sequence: TGCAGTGCTAGCAGGATCAATGAGCAGTTCTTC.

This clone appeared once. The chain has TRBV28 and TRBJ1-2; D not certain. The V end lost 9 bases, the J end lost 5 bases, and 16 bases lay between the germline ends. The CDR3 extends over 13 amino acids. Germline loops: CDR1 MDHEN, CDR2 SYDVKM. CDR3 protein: CASFSRTDYGYTF. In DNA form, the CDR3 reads TGTGCCAGTTTTAGTCGGACTGATTATGGCTACACCTTC.

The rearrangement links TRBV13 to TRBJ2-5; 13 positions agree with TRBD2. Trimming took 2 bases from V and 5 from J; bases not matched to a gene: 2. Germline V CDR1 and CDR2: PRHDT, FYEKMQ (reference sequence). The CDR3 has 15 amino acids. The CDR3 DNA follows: TGTGCCAGCAGCTTAAAACTAGCGGGAGGGGAGACCCAGTACTTC. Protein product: CASSLKLAGGETQYF.

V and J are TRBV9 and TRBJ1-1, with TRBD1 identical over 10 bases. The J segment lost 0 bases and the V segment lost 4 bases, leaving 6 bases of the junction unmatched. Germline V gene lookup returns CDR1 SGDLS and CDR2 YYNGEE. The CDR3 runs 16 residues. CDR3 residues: CASSPGTGEVNTEAFF. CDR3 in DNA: TGTGCCAGCAGCCCCGGGACAGGGGAGGTGAACACTGAAGCTTTCTTT.

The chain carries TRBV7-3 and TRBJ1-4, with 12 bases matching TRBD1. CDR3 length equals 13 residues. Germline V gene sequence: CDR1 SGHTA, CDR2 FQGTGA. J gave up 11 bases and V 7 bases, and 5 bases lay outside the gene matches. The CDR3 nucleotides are TGTGCCAGCATCGGGACAGGGGGCGGGAAACTGTTTTTT. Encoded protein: CASIGTGGGKLFF. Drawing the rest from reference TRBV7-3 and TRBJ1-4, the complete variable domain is GAGVSQTPSNKVTEKGKYVELRCDPISGHTALYWYRQSLGQGPEFLIYFQGTGAADDSGLPNDRFFAVRPEGSVSTLKIQRTERGDSAVYLCASIGTGGGKLFFGSGTQLSVL.

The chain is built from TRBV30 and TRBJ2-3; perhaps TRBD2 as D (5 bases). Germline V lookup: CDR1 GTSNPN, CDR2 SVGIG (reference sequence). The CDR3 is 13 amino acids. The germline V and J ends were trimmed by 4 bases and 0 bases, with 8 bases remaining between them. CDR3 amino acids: CAWTRTSTDTQYF. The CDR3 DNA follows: TGTGCCTGGACTAGGACTAGCACAGATACGCAGTATTTT.

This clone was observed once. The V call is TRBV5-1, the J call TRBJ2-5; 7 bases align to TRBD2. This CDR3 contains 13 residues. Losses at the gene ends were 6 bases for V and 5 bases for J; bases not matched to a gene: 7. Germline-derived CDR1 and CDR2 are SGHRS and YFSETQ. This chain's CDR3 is CASTPPGGETQYF. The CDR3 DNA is TGCGCCAGCACCCCCCCGGGGGGTGAGACCCAGTACTTC.

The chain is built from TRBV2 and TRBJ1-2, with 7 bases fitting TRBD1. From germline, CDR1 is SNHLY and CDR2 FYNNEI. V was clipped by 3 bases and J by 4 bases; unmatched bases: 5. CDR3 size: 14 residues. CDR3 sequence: CASSEGGQLYGYTF. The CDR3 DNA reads TGTGCCAGCAGTGAGGGGGGACAGCTCTATGGCTACACCTTC. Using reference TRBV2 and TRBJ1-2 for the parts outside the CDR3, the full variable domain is EPEVTQTPSHQVTQMGQEVILRCVPISNHLYFYWYRQILGQKVEFLVSFYNNEISEKSEIFDDQFSVERPDGSNFTLKIRSTKLEDSAMYFCASSEGGQLYGYTFGSGTRLTVV.